Presented here are 27 T cell receptor beta chains from one specimen sequenced in a study of regulatory T cells in long-lasting Graves disease. Assembly of TCR beta libraries relied on iRepertoire HTBI primers together with Arm-PCR of CDR3 regions. TCRdb called the multiplex PCR reads again in MiXCR, with one record for every CDR3 protein. This sample has approximately 350,000 distinct CDR3 sequences, with about 10% found just once. Documented time point: newly diagnosed GD, antithyroid drugs for less than 3 months. Generation of the TCR library employed RNA extracted from PBMCs. This same sample was also part of a study on T cells in Graves' hyperthyroidism and ophthalmopathy.

Source: peripheral blood mononuclear cells (PBMCs), taken at new diagnosis, from a patient treated with antithyroid drugs. These receptors originate from a woman between 18 and 29 years old with Graves disease.

This clonotype has a count of ten or more. The V gene is TRBV2, the J gene TRBJ1-5; tentatively, D is TRBD1 (6 bases). This CDR3 is built from 15 residues. Germline values: CDR1 SNHLY, CDR2 FYNNEI. V was pared by 6 bases and J by 4 bases, with 16 bases between. The CDR3 is CASRVTGSPNQPQHF. CDR3 coding DNA: TGTGCCAGCAGGGTGACAGGATCCCCTAATCAGCCCCAGCATTTT.

This clonotype came up many times. J is TRBJ2-4 and V is TRBV18, with D possibly TRBD2 on 6 matching bases. V gave up 2 bases and J gave up 0 bases, with 11 bases separating them. Per the germline V gene, CDR1 is KGHSH and CDR2 is LQKENI. The CDR3 contains 16 residues. Here the CDR3 reads CASSPAQGLAKNIQYF. The CDR3 nucleotides read TGTGCCAGCTCACCAGCCCAGGGACTAGCCAAAAACATTCAGTACTTC.

This clonotype was found many times. The chain carries TRBV12-3 or TRBV12-4 and TRBJ2-7; D ambiguous. This CDR3 has 13 amino acids. Trimming took off 2 bases at V and 2 bases at J, with 7 bases between the two ends. This CDR3 is CASSLIETYEQYF. As DNA, the CDR3 is TGTGCCAGCAGTTTAATAGAAACCTACGAGCAGTACTTC.

This clonotype was seen a handful of times. J is TRBJ2-3 and V is TRBV12-3 or TRBV12-4; 11 bases map to TRBD2. The junction had 7 bases not matched to a gene; V was cut back by 6 bases and J by 2 bases. The CDR3 contains 16 residues. The CDR3 spells CASSTGTSGPTDTQYF. The CDR3 DNA sequence: TGTGCCAGCAGCACGGGGACTAGCGGCCCCACAGATACGCAGTATTTT.

In this sample, this clonotype turned up many times. The chain uses TRBV20-1 and TRBJ2-7; TRBD1 agrees at 9 bases. With V trimmed by 5 bases and J by 2 bases, 10 bases remained unmatched. The CDR3 is 15 residues long. CDR1 DFQATT and CDR2 SNEGSKA come from the germline V gene (reference sequence). This CDR3 reads CSAPDPGQGAYEQYF. The CDR3 coding sequence is TGCAGTGCTCCCGACCCGGGACAGGGAGCCTACGAGCAGTACTTC.

This clonotype was picked up many times. The chain links TRBV29-1 to TRBJ1-1; D is unclear. CDR1 is SQVTM and CDR2 is ANQGSEA in the germline V gene. The V end was cut by 7 bases, the J end by 6 bases, with 21 bases between. The CDR3 is 14 amino acids. DNA for the CDR3: TGCAGCGCTGGAGATCCCAAGACCAAGGCTGAAGCTTTCTTT. It yields the protein CSAGDPKTKAEAFF. The variable domain in full, with the rest retrieved from reference TRBV29-1 and TRBJ1-1, is SAVISQKPSRDICQRGTSLTIQCQVDSQVTMMFWYRQQPGQSLTLIATANQGSEATYESGFVIDKFPISRPNLTFSTLTVSNMSPEDSSIYLCSAGDPKTKAEAFFGQGTRLTVV.

This clonotype was seen ten or more times. The chain employs TRBV27 and TRBJ2-3; 7 nucleotides align to TRBD1. The V gene's germline CDR1 is MNHEY and CDR2 SMNVEV (reference sequence). The CDR3 spans 15 residues. V trimming: 1 base; J trimming: 1 base; junction bases outside the gene matches: 2. In DNA, the CDR3 is TGTGCCAGCAGTTTATGGCAGGGGGGCACAGATACGCAGTATTTT. Amino acids: CASSLWQGGTDTQYF.

Only a few counts were recorded for this clonotype. The chain couples TRBV10-3 to TRBJ2-1, with D unclear. The CDR3 sequence is 11 residues long. CDR1 and CDR2 from the germline V gene are ENHRY and SYGVKD. With 3 bases removed from V and 8 bases from J, the gap between germline ends came to 5 bases. As DNA, the CDR3 is TGTGCCATCAGTGATTCCGATGAGCAGTTCTTC. Translating gives CAISDSDEQFF.

This clonotype came up many times. The chain employs TRBV7-9 and TRBJ1-1, with D unclear. V was cut by 5 bases and J by 3 bases, with 1 base left in between. The germline V gene has CDR1 SEHNR and CDR2 FQNEAQ (reference sequence). There are 10 residues in the CDR3. The CDR3 nucleotides read TGTGCCAGCAGCCACACTGAAGCTTTCTTT. This codes for CASSHTEAFF.

The table lists this clonotype with a few counts. Written as DNA, the CDR3 is TGCGCCAGCAGCTTGGAAGGGACTAGCGGACAAGAGACCCAGTACTTC. Translated, it gives CASSLEGTSGQETQYF. The genes are TRBV5-1 and TRBJ2-5, with 11 bases matching TRBD2. The V segment lost 0 bases and the J segment 2 bases; nucleotides outside the gene matches: 3. Germline V gives CDR1 SGHRS, CDR2 YFSETQ. The CDR3 spans 16 residues.

This clonotype was seen repeatedly, ten times or more. The CDR3 DNA is TGTGCCAGCAGCTACGCCAGTACCAATGGCTACACCTTC. Protein product: CASSYASTNGYTF. The rearrangement joins TRBV7-2 to TRBJ1-2, with D hard to call. Germline CDR1 reads SGHTA; CDR2 reads FQGNSA. The CDR3 consists of 13 residues. The V gene lost 4 bases and the J gene lost 6 bases, with 12 bases spanning the gap.

The table lists this clonotype with many counts. The J gene is TRBJ2-2, the V gene TRBV12-3 or TRBV12-4; D is perhaps TRBD1 or TRBD2 (6 bases each). V lost 6 bases to trimming and J lost 1 base, with 18 bases between them. This CDR3 region has 17 residues. CDR3 loop: CASRPNRGAVNTGELFF. CDR3 nucleotide sequence: TGTGCCAGCAGACCTAATAGGGGGGCCGTGAACACCGGGGAGCTGTTTTTT.

This clonotype appeared a few times. A much larger clone lies a single base off, so this may be a read error. The rearrangement joins TRBV13 to TRBJ2-2; D is undetermined. Per germline, CDR1 PRHDT and CDR2 FYEKMQ (reference sequence). Deletions cut 0 bases from V and 0 bases from J, with 2 bases between. The CDR3 extends over 14 amino acids. CDR3 in DNA: TGTGCCAGCAGCTTAGGGGCGAACACCGGGGAGCTGTTTTTT. This encodes CASSLGANTGELFF.

Ten or more counts support this clonotype. CDR3 amino acids: CASSPPGGGHNEQYF. CDR3 DNA: TGTGCCAGCTCACCACCCGGAGGAGGGCACAACGAGCAGTACTTC. This chain connects TRBV18 to TRBJ2-7; tentatively, D is TRBD2 (6 bases). This CDR3 has 15 residues. V lost 0 bases and J lost 5, with 14 bases in between. Germline CDR1 KGHSH, CDR2 LQKENI.

This clonotype was detected ten times or more. This chain connects TRBV30 to TRBJ2-1; TRBD2 matches 9 bases. This CDR3 has 18 residues. Germline V CDR1 and CDR2: GTSNPN, SVGIG (reference sequence). The junction had 18 bases not matched to a gene; V was cut back by 4 bases and J by 5 bases. The CDR3 nucleotides are TGTGCCTGGAACATTAGAACCTGGGCGGGAGGGCTCCACAATGAGCAGTTCTTC. Residues: CAWNIRTWAGGLHNEQFF.

This clonotype was counted between two and nine times. The chain carries TRBV7-2 and TRBJ1-5; 7 bases align to TRBD1. Germline-derived CDR1 and CDR2 are SGHTA and FQGNSA. The CDR3 has 14 amino acids. V was pared by 3 bases and J by 6 bases, with 5 bases of the junction left unmatched. CDR3 in amino acids: CASSLYRGGQPQHF. The CDR3 DNA sequence: TGTGCCAGCAGCTTGTACAGGGGAGGTCAGCCCCAGCATTTT.

The table lists this clonotype with many counts. The V and J genes are TRBV7-9 and TRBJ2-1; D gene ambiguous. Trimming cost V 3 bases and J 5 bases, with 11 bases left between them. The CDR3 has 14 amino acids. Per the germline V gene, CDR1 is SEHNR and CDR2 is FQNEAQ (reference sequence). The CDR3: CASSFVSLDNEQFF. The CDR3 bases are TGTGCCAGCAGCTTCGTTTCACTGGACAATGAGCAGTTCTTC.

The rearrangement links TRBV19 to TRBJ1-6; the D gene is possibly TRBD1 (6 bases). The V end lost 6 bases, the J end lost 0 bases, and 6 bases lay between the germline ends. CDR3 length: 14 amino acids. Germline V CDR1 and CDR2: LNHDA, SQIVND (reference sequence). The CDR3 is CASRTGSYNSPLHF. The CDR3 DNA reads as TGTGCCAGTAGGACAGGCTCCTATAATTCACCCCTCCACTTT. Combining the CDR3 with reference TRBV19 and TRBJ1-6 gives the whole variable domain DGGITQSPKYLFRKEGQNVTLSCEQNLNHDAMYWYRQDPGQGLRLIYYSQIVNDFQKGDIAEGYSVSREKKESFPLTVTSAQKNPTAFYLCASRTGSYNSPLHFGNGTRLTVT.

This clonotype was observed many times. V gene TRBV7-8 combines with J gene TRBJ2-7; 7 bases line up with TRBD2. Germline V lookup: CDR1 SGHVS, CDR2 FQNEAQ. The CDR3 contains 15 residues. V shed 5 bases and J 5 bases; nucleotides not matched to a gene: 12. The CDR3 loop reads CASSISAGAQNEQYF. The DNA for the CDR3 is TGTGCCAGCAGCATTAGCGCGGGAGCTCAGAACGAGCAGTACTTC.

Turning to this clonotype: A read error is the likely source, as a far larger clone sits one nucleotide away. This chain links TRBV11-2 with TRBJ1-4; tentatively, D is TRBD1 (5 bases). CDR3 length: 15 amino acids. Germline V gene sequence: CDR1 SGHAT, CDR2 FQNNGV. CDR3 sequence reads: CASSRGESSNEKPFF. The DNA for the CDR3 is TGTGCCAGCAGCCGAGGGGAATCGTCTAATGAAAAACCGTTTTTT.

The rearrangement links TRBV7-3 to TRBJ2-3, with 11 bases lining up with TRBD2. The CDR3 covers 14 residues. Germline V gene lookup returns CDR1 SGHTA and CDR2 FQGTGA. J gave up 8 bases and V 1 base, and 2 bases lay outside the gene matches. CDR3 region: CASSLIAGGGTQYF. Here the CDR3 DNA reads TGTGCCAGCAGCTTAATAGCGGGAGGGGGTACGCAGTATTTT.

This clonotype was counted ten times or more. The rearrangement joins TRBV5-8 to TRBJ1-1; 10 nucleotides line up with TRBD1. J lost 9 bases, V lost 2 bases, and 16 bases had no gene match. Germline V gene sequence: CDR1 SGHTS, CDR2 YDEGEE. The CDR3 is 17 amino acids. This chain's CDR3 is CASSLGWAARTGGQAFF. The CDR3 coding sequence is TGTGCCAGCAGCTTAGGCTGGGCTGCCCGGACAGGGGGACAAGCTTTCTTT.

The sample holds a few counts of this clonotype. The CDR3 region has the DNA TGTGCCAGCAGCTCACATCTAGACCGCCCGTCGAGCTCTGGAAACACCATATATTTT. Translating gives CASSSHLDRPSSSGNTIYF. The genes are TRBV7-9 and TRBJ1-3, with no clear D. Per the germline V gene, CDR1 is SEHNR and CDR2 is FQNEAQ (reference sequence). The CDR3 has 19 residues. The V end lost 4 bases, the J end lost 0 bases, and 22 bases lay between the germline ends.

This rearrangement joins TRBV15 to TRBJ1-2, with D perhaps matching TRBD1 (5 bases). Trimming stripped 8 bases from V and 7 bases from J, with 23 bases between. The germline gives CDR1 LNHNV, CDR2 YYDKDF (reference sequence). The length of the CDR3 is 15 residues. CDR3 bases: TGTGCCACCGCCATTAGCGGGCAGGGAGTTCGTGGCTACACCTTC. Translating it yields CATAISGQGVRGYTF.

This clonotype came up many times. CDR3 in DNA: TGTGCCAGCAGTTCCCCGGGACAGGGGAAAGAAAAACTGTTTTTT. Its translation: CASSSPGQGKEKLFF. V and J are TRBV7-9 and TRBJ1-4, with TRBD1 identical over 10 bases. The CDR3 extends over 15 amino acids. The germline CDR1 and CDR2 sequences are SEHNR and FQNEAQ (reference sequence). Losses at the gene ends were 6 bases for V and 8 bases for J; bases not matched to a gene: 9.

There are many counts of this clonotype. The J gene is TRBJ1-1, the V gene TRBV20-1; TRBD1 might be the D (5 bases). V was pared by 6 bases and J by 5 bases, with 13 bases between. Germline V gene sequence: CDR1 DFQATT, CDR2 SNEGSKA (reference sequence). The CDR3 spans 12 residues. CDR3 coding DNA: TGCAGTGCGGCGGGGGGGGTGACTGAAGCTTTCTTT. Protein product: CSAAGGVTEAFF.

This clonotype was counted only a few times. The chain combines TRBV29-1 with TRBJ1-1, with D maybe TRBD1 (5 bases). V lost 1 base to trimming and J lost 11 bases, with 20 bases between them. The CDR3 extends over 14 amino acids. Germline V gives CDR1 SQVTM, CDR2 ANQGSEA. As DNA, the CDR3 is TGCAGCGTTGAAGCCCGGGGACTCTCCTCGGGGGCTTTCTTT. Protein product: CSVEARGLSSGAFF. Full variable domain (outside the CDR3, taken from reference TRBV29-1 and TRBJ1-1): SAVISQKPSRDICQRGTSLTIQCQVDSQVTMMFWYRQQPGQSLTLIATANQGSEATYESGFVIDKFPISRPNLTFSTLTVSNMSPEDSSIYLCSVEARGLSSGAFFGQGTRLTVV.